This TCR beta chain was sequenced during a study of T cell repertoires in cytomegalovirus infection (dated 2019 in TCRdb). Study-level background: Donor HLA type was relevant to the analysis, as public TCR beta signatures indicated carriage of CMV infection together with the matching HLA type.

For CDR1 and CDR2, the germline V gene (reference sequence) lists PRHDT and FYEKMQ. Trimming at the junction amounts to 0 bases on V and 5 bases on J, and the germline ends lie 7 bases apart. Spanning cysteine to phenylalanine, the CDR3 consists of 13 amino acids. Only the CDR3 DNA stays, 39 bases, in frame from base 1. The paper as a whole reports these results and caveats: The ex vivo response was dominated by HLA-C-restricted CMV-specific TCR beta clonotypes, which also provided the single most frequent clonotype in two of eight donors. In both this cohort and an independent roughly 400-donor cohort, the cumulative frequency of public TCR beta family members distinguished carriers of CMV infection plus the relevant HLA type.

In its sample, this clonotype was seen a few times. Its antigen remains unidentified. The sample holds no much larger clone one base away, and base qualities are not on file. The reads were generated on an Illumina HiSeq 1500. The public reads were run again by TCRdb, first through fastp at Q25 and then through MiXCR, and only productive beta chains were kept. Each CDR3 protein gets just one entry, which takes the most common genes and DNA from the rows behind it. The sample yields fewer than 550,000 distinct CDR3 sequences; about 15% were counted once. The ten largest clones add up to 20% to 30% of the sample.

The receptor's source is a human donor in good health (CMV status not recorded). Some clones in this sample may be carry-over from other donors' samples. The specimen sequenced was CD8+ T cells from PBMCs. The sequence links TRBV13 to TRBJ1-2; too little of a D gene remains to name it. CDR3 protein: CASSLGLRYGYTF. The DNA is as follows: TGTGCCAGCAGCTTAGGCCTCCGGTATGGCTACACCTTC.